This TCR beta chain was captured by sequencing in a study of a mutant IDH1 vaccine in newly diagnosed glioma. Points on this clone: No antigen is known for it.

Germline CDR1 and CDR2: MDHEN and SYDVKM. This CDR3 is built from 12 residues. V lost 6 bases and J lost 4, with 9 bases in between. This table comes from immunoSEQ multiplex PCR, and its TCRdb copy is limited to in-frame clones, with some not included. The data contain roughly 60,000 clones, about 85% of them singletons. Time point given: week 23, last vaccination. In the vaccine, a single dose held 300 ug of the mutant IDH1 20-mer peptide, along with topical imiquimod. This specimen consisted of PBMCs, obtained from a glioma patient whose treatment included an IDH1 peptide vaccine. This clonotype was sampled from a young man with glioma. The chain joins TRBV28 to TRBJ1-2; D gene unclear. The CDR3 DNA follows: TGTGCCAGCAGGGGCGGGAGCTATGGCTACACCTTC. As protein: CASRGGSYGYTF.